This passage covers 13 T cell receptor beta chains from one sample sequenced in a study of blood T cell repertoires in COVID-19. Assay: immunoSEQ multiplex PCR; the TCRdb copy retains only in-frame clones and omits some. The sample consists of around 80,000 clones, approximately 80% of them appearing once. The sequenced material came from peripheral blood. These receptors were taken from a woman in her seventies with acute or convalescent COVID-19.

This clone has only a few counts. This chain uses TRBV6-5 with TRBJ2-7; a weak D match, TRBD1 (6 bases). CDR3 size: 15 residues. Germline assignment: CDR1 MNHEY and CDR2 SVGAGI. Trimming pared 6 bases from V and 3 bases from J, leaving 18 bases between. CDR3 nucleotides: TGTGCCAGCAGCCCCCCGGGACATTCCTTCTACGAGCAGTACTTC. Protein sequence: CASSPPGHSFYEQYF.

This CDR3 reads CASSFRGSYGYTF. As DNA, the CDR3 is TGTGCCAGCAGTTTTAGGGGGTCCTATGGCTACACCTTC. The rearrangement links TRBV5-6 to TRBJ1-2, with D possibly matching TRBD1 (6 bases). Germline loops: CDR1 SGHDT, CDR2 YYEEEE. The CDR3 length is 13 residues. V dropped 5 bases and J dropped 4 bases, with 12 bases sitting between them.

The rearrangement joins TRBV19 to TRBJ1-1, with D unresolved. The CDR3 sequence is 16 residues long. The germline V and J ends were trimmed by 7 bases and 2 bases, with 20 bases remaining between them. Germline CDR1 and CDR2: LNHDA and SQIVND (reference sequence). Written as DNA, the CDR3 is TGTGCCAGTACCAGTGGGCACTCCGGGAGAAACACTGAAGCTTTCTTT. This encodes CASTSGHSGRNTEAFF.

This chain uses TRBV11-3 with TRBJ1-2; TRBD1 matches at 9 bases. Trimming took 5 bases from V and 7 from J; bases not matched to a gene: 5. This CDR3 spans 13 amino acids. Germline loops: CDR1 SGHNT, CDR2 YENEEA. CDR3 amino acids: CASSATGGVGYTF. Here the CDR3 DNA reads TGTGCCAGCAGCGCGACAGGGGGGGTTGGCTACACCTTC.

V is TRBV5-1 and J is TRBJ1-2; no definite D call. The CDR3 sequence is 14 residues long. V was shortened by 0 bases and J by 2 bases, with 8 bases between the two germline ends. Germline V gene lookup returns CDR1 SGHRS and CDR2 YFSETQ. The CDR3: CASSLVEGNYGYTF. The CDR3 nucleotides are TGCGCCAGCAGCTTGGTGGAGGGCAACTATGGCTACACCTTC.

This chain links TRBV5-1 with TRBJ2-7, with TRBD2 as a possible D gene (5 bases). Germline V gene lookup returns CDR1 SGHRS and CDR2 YFSETQ. The CDR3 has 13 amino acids. The germline V and J ends were trimmed by 4 bases and 3 bases, with 11 bases remaining between them. CDR3 sequence (DNA): TGCGCCAGCAGCCCGCTAGCTAGCTACGAGCAGTACTTC. It yields the protein CASSPLASYEQYF.

This sequence joins TRBV24-1 and TRBJ1-5, with a weak D call TRBD1 (6 bases). Trimming shortened V by 4 bases and J by 1 base, and 10 bases separated the two germline ends. The CDR3 consists of 15 residues. The germline CDR1 and CDR2 sequences are KGHDR and SFDVKD. In DNA, the CDR3 is TGTGCCACCAGTGACTCAACAGGGAGCAATCAGCCCCAGCATTTT. Translating it yields CATSDSTGSNQPQHF.

This clone showed up just a few times. The CDR3 is CASTADRGISPLHF. CDR3 nucleotide sequence: TGTGCCAGTACCGCGGACAGGGGGATTTCACCCCTCCACTTT. V usage is TRBV19 and J usage is TRBJ1-6; the match to TRBD1 covers 10 bases. Germline lookup yields CDR1 LNHDA and CDR2 SQIVND (reference sequence). V dropped 7 bases and J dropped 9; count of bases not matched to a gene: 6. This CDR3 has 14 residues.

The J gene is TRBJ1-1, the V gene TRBV5-4, with TRBD1 as a possible D gene (5 bases). In germline, CDR1 is SGHNT, CDR2 YYREEE (reference sequence). The V and J ends lost 2 bases and 5 bases respectively, with 13 bases between them. CDR3 size: 14 residues. In nucleotides, the CDR3 is TGTGCCAGCAGCTTCTCCGGGGGAGGAACTGAAGCTTTCTTT. Amino acid sequence: CASSFSGGGTEAFF.

The chain is built from TRBV6-6 and TRBJ1-2; 9 nucleotides align to TRBD1. The V gene's germline CDR1 is MNHNY and CDR2 SVGAGI (reference sequence). The CDR3 is made up of 14 amino acids. The V segment lost 6 bases and the J segment 4 bases; nucleotides outside the gene matches: 6. In DNA, the CDR3 is TGTGCCAGCAGCATACAGGGGGCCGGCTATGGCTACACCTTC. It is translated as CASSIQGAGYGYTF.

With respect to this clone: No conserved phenylalanine or tryptophan is present at the end of the CDR3, so a read error is the likely explanation. Because the CDR3's place on the DNA is in doubt, the DNA is left out and the CDR3 is given as listed by TCRdb. This chain joins TRBV7-9 and TRBJ1-2; the tabulated D call, TRBD1, remains unverified against the DNA. The length of the CDR3 is 12 amino acids, counting both ends. The germline V gene encodes CDR1 SEHNR and CDR2 FQNEAQ (reference sequence). The chain's CDR3 is CASSSGTGEREL.

The rearrangement joins TRBV5-1 to TRBJ2-5; no clear D gene. Germline CDR1 and CDR2: SGHRS and YFSETQ. The germline V and J ends were trimmed by 4 bases and 2 bases, with 15 bases remaining between them. This CDR3 has 15 amino acids. The CDR3 coding sequence is TGCGCCAGCAGCCCTTATCGTACAGCACAAGAGACCCAGTACTTC. Translation gives CASSPYRTAQETQYF.

DNA for the CDR3: TGCGCCAGCAGCTTGTCCGGGGGGACCTACAATGAGCAGTTCTTC. This sequence encodes CASSLSGGTYNEQFF. The rearrangement uses TRBV5-1 and TRBJ2-1; 7 nucleotides line up with TRBD2. Trimming at V came to 1 base and at J to 2 bases, leaving 3 bases not matched to a gene. The CDR3 length is 15 residues. CDR1 is SGHRS and CDR2 is YFSETQ in the germline V gene.